The 10 T cell receptor beta chains below come from one sample, sequenced in a study of blood T cells in healthy people across ages. Primed by a sample-barcoded 5' primer and a J-beta primer mix, a second PCR proceeded for about 6 to 11 cycles. TCRdb reanalysed the 5' RACE reads using MiXCR and keeps one entry per CDR3 protein. The repertoire holds 800,000 to 950,000 distinct CDR3 sequences, approximately 49% seen once, with around 15% in the top ten. The specimen was blood. The receptors derive from a man aged 25 to 45 in good health.

This clonotype was recorded many times. V is TRBV12-3 or TRBV12-4 and J is TRBJ2-1; 9 positions match TRBD2. The CDR3 contains 14 residues. V lost 6 bases, J lost 7 bases, and 7 bases stayed unmatched. CDR3 bases: TGTGCCAGCAGCTTCCTTAGCGGGGGAAATGAGCAGTTCTTC. It encodes CASSFLSGGNEQFF.

There are a few counts of this clonotype. The chain recombines TRBV6-2 or TRBV6-3 with TRBJ2-7; a possible D gene is TRBD1 (5 bases). This CDR3 spans 14 amino acids. The germline gives CDR1 MNHEY, CDR2 SVGEGT. V shed 2 bases and J shed 3 bases, with 11 bases lying between them. CDR3 DNA sequence: TGTGCCAGCAGTTACCCACAGGTGGACTACGAGCAGTACTTC. Translated: CASSYPQVDYEQYF.

The chain recombines TRBV5-6 with TRBJ2-7; TRBD2 is a possible D gene (6 bases). Between the trimmed V and J ends, which lost 1 base and 0 bases, there was a span of 14 bases. CDR3 size: 16 residues. From germline, CDR1 is SGHDT and CDR2 YYEEEE. CDR3 region: CASSLLPGDSSYEQYF. CDR3 sequence (DNA): TGTGCCAGCAGCTTGTTACCGGGGGATAGCTCCTACGAGCAGTACTTC.

At least ten counts were recorded for this clonotype. The V gene is TRBV24-1, the J gene TRBJ2-3, with D tentatively TRBD1 (6 bases). The ends were cut back, 5 bases at V and 4 bases at J, with 9 bases in the middle. The germline V gene encodes CDR1 KGHDR and CDR2 SFDVKD. This CDR3 is 13 amino acids long. The CDR3 region is CATSVDRSDTQYF. The CDR3 DNA reads as TGTGCCACCAGTGTCGACAGGTCAGATACGCAGTATTTT.

The chain carries TRBV20-1 and TRBJ2-7; D could derive from TRBD1 or TRBD2 (6 bases each). Per the germline V gene, CDR1 is DFQATT and CDR2 is SNEGSKA (reference sequence). The CDR3 loop spans 13 amino acids. Deletions cut 6 bases from V and 3 bases from J, with 15 bases between. CDR3 DNA sequence: TGCAGTGCGCAAAAACAGGGACTCTACGAGCAGTACTTC. Its translation: CSAQKQGLYEQYF.

This clonotype appeared a single time. This chain joins TRBV12-3 or TRBV12-4 and TRBJ1-5, with 7 bases lining up with TRBD1. CDR3 length equals 17 residues. V gave up 7 bases and J gave up 3 bases; unmatched junction bases: 15. The chain's CDR3 is CASTDPTGDLNNQPQHF. The CDR3 coding sequence is TGTGCCAGCACCGACCCAACAGGGGACCTGAACAATCAGCCCCAGCATTTT.

A note on this clonotype: The junction departs from germline at one end; a sequencing error may be responsible. The J gene is TRBJ1-2, the V gene TRBV24-1; no clear D. CDR1 and CDR2 (germline): KGHDR, SFDVKD. The CDR3 extends over 12 amino acids. For the CDR3, the DNA is TGTGCCACCAGTGATTTGTACTACGGCTACACCTTC. It yields the protein CATSDLYYGYTF.

The chain uses TRBV5-1 and TRBJ2-3; D possibly corresponds to TRBD2 (7 bases). From germline, CDR1 is SGHRS and CDR2 YFSETQ. This CDR3 contains 19 residues. Trimming took off 4 bases at V and 5 bases at J, with 29 bases between the two ends. The chain's CDR3 is CASSLEGGGRRAVKDTQYF. For the CDR3, the DNA is TGCGCCAGCAGCCTGGAGGGGGGGGGAAGACGAGCGGTGAAAGATACGCAGTATTTT.

The rearrangement links TRBV6-2 or TRBV6-3 to TRBJ1-6; possible D gene TRBD1, 6 bases. The CDR3 is 16 amino acids. V dropped 6 bases and J dropped 5 bases, with 17 bases sitting between them. Germline V gives CDR1 MNHEY, CDR2 SVGEGT. The CDR3 protein is CASSKRTALNNSPLHF. Written as DNA, the CDR3 is TGTGCCAGCAGCAAGAGGACAGCCCTTAATAATTCACCCCTCCACTTT.

The chain joins TRBV20-1 to TRBJ2-1, with D maybe TRBD2 (6 bases). V lost 5 bases to trimming and J lost 5 bases, with 13 bases between them. CDR1 is DFQATT, CDR2 SNEGSKA, per germline (reference sequence). The CDR3 totals 13 residues. The CDR3: CSAYRDSNNEQFF. The CDR3 DNA follows: TGCAGTGCTTACCGGGACTCAAACAATGAGCAGTTCTTC.